This T cell receptor (beta chain) stems from a study of control samples from healthy donors and cancer patients. The V and J ends lost 2 bases and 6 bases respectively, with 11 bases between them. Germline CDR1 and CDR2: SGHVS and FNYEAQ. This CDR3 has 15 residues. Measured with immunoSEQ multiplex PCR; TCRdb has only the in-frame clones, and not every one. The table for this sample gives fewer than 200,000 clones. The chain combines TRBV7-6 with TRBJ1-6, with no clear D. The source is a woman in her thirties in good health. Input material: blood. Here the CDR3 reads CASSLNGEINSPLHF. CDR3 nucleotide sequence: TGTGCCAGCAGCTTAAATGGGGAGATTAATTCACCCCTCCACTTT. The variable domain in full, completed from reference TRBV7-6 and TRBJ1-6, reads GAGVSQSPRYKVTKRGQDVALRCDPISGHVSLYWYRQALGQGPEFLTYFNYEAQQDKSGLPNDRFSAERPEGSISTLTIQRTEQRDSAMYRCASSLNGEINSPLHFGNGTRLTVT.